This T cell receptor (beta chain) was observed in a study of OX40 agonist ivuxolimab in advanced cancers. The overall study: The dose-escalation group included hepatocellular carcinoma, melanoma, renal cell carcinoma and head and neck cancer. Enrollees could have had prior anti-PD-1, anti-PD-L1 or anti-CTLA-4 therapy, which over 35% had received.

CDR1 is SQVTM and CDR2 is ANQGSEA in the germline V gene. Trimming shortened V by 7 bases and J by 4 bases, and 8 bases separated the two germline ends. CDR3 size: 11 residues. Any history of autoimmune disease or systemic immunosuppression disqualified patients. With regard to this clone: Its specificity is not known.

Notes on the study in general: Circulating CD4+ and CD8+ T cells showed clonal expansion by week 6 at 0.1 to 3.0 mg/kg.

Assay: immunoSEQ multiplex PCR; the TCRdb copy retains only in-frame clones and omits some. The data hold nearly 80,000 clones, with about 90% observed a single time. The chain recombines TRBV29-1 with TRBJ1-3, with D perhaps matching TRBD1 (6 bases). Sample: CD4+ or CD8+ T cells sorted from blood, taken in a trial of the OX40 agonist ivuxolimab. The clonotype originates from an adult with an advanced solid tumor such as melanoma, head and neck, liver or kidney cancer. The CDR3 region is CSGGQGNTIYF. CDR3 DNA sequence: TGCAGCGGCGGACAGGGAAACACCATATATTTT. Full variable domain (rest looked up from reference TRBV29-1 and TRBJ1-3): SAVISQKPSRDICQRGTSLTIQCQVDSQVTMMFWYRQQPGQSLTLIATANQGSEATYESGFVIDKFPISRPNLTFSTLTVSNMSPEDSSIYLCSGGQGNTIYFGEGSWLTVV.